Below, 5 T cell receptor beta chains from the same sample are listed, as sequenced in a study of blood T cell repertoires in COVID-19. Repertoires were generated with immunoSEQ multiplex PCR, while TCRdb's copy carries only in-frame clones and drops some. The repertoire consists of roughly 140,000 clones, with about 80% occurring once and the leading ten covering roughly 4.3%. The sequencing sample was made of PBMCs or T cells enriched from blood (not recorded which). All receptors come from a man aged 50 to 59 in a cohort exposed to, infected with or recovered from COVID-19 (not recorded which).

V is TRBV5-1 and J is TRBJ1-1; a possible D gene is TRBD1 (6 bases). The CDR3 runs 15 residues. Trimming took off 3 bases at V and 4 bases at J, with 16 bases between the two ends. The germline V gene has CDR1 SGHRS and CDR2 YFSETQ. CDR3 nucleotides: TGCGCCAGCAGCTCCAACGGACAGTCGGGCACTGAAGCTTTCTTT. Translating it yields CASSSNGQSGTEAFF.

The chain employs TRBV18 and TRBJ2-7; no clear D. V was pared by 3 bases and J by 3 bases, with 18 bases between. CDR1 KGHSH and CDR2 LQKENI come from the germline V gene. This CDR3 comprises 16 residues. CDR3 in DNA: TGTGCCAGCTCACCGACGGTCAACAGTTTAATCTACGAGCAGTACTTC. Translated: CASSPTVNSLIYEQYF. Full variable domain (remainder filled in from reference TRBV18 and TRBJ2-7): NAGVMQNPRHLVRRRGQEARLRCSPMKGHSHVYWYRQLPEEGLKFMVYLQKENIIDESGMPKERFSAEFPKEGPSILRIQQVVRGDSAAYFCASSPTVNSLIYEQYFGPGTRLTVT.

The chain links TRBV27 to TRBJ1-3; D is ambiguous. V was clipped by 6 bases and J by 0 bases, with 9 bases between them. CDR1 and CDR2 (germline): MNHEY, SMNVEV (reference sequence). The CDR3 is 14 residues long. CDR3 protein: CASRRLTSGNTIYF. The DNA of the CDR3 is TGTGCCAGCAGGAGGTTAACCTCTGGAAACACCATATATTTT.

The chain employs TRBV2 and TRBJ1-1; no firm D call. CDR3 size: 13 residues. The V end lost 3 bases, the J end lost 4 bases, and 9 bases lay between the germline ends. Germline CDR1 is SNHLY and CDR2 is FYNNEI. The CDR3 is CASSESAGTEAFF. CDR3 in DNA: TGTGCCAGCAGTGAGTCAGCAGGCACTGAAGCTTTCTTT.

This chain uses TRBV12-3 or TRBV12-4 with TRBJ2-3; D gene ambiguous. This CDR3 is built from 12 residues. V shed 6 bases and J shed 4 bases, with 8 bases lying between them. The CDR3 bases are TGTGCCAGCAGCCAGCGTCCAGATACGCAGTATTTT. Its protein product is CASSQRPDTQYF.